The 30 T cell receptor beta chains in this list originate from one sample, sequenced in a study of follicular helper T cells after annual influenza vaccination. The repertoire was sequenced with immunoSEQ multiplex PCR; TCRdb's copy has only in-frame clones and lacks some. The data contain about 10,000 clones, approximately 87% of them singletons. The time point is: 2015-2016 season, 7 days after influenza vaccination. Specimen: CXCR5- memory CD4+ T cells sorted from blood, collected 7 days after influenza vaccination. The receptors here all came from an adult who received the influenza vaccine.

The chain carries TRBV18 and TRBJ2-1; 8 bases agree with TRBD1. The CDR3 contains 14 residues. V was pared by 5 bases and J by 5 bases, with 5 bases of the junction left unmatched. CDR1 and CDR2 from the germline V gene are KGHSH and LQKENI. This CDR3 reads CASSTWTGHNEQFF. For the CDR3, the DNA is TGTGCCAGCTCAACGTGGACAGGGCACAATGAGCAGTTCTTC.

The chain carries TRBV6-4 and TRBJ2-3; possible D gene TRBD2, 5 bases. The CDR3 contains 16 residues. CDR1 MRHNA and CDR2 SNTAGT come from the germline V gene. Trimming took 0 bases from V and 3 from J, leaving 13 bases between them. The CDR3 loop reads CASSDSGSGRTDTQYF. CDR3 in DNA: TGTGCCAGCAGTGACTCAGGCAGTGGGAGAACAGATACGCAGTATTTT.

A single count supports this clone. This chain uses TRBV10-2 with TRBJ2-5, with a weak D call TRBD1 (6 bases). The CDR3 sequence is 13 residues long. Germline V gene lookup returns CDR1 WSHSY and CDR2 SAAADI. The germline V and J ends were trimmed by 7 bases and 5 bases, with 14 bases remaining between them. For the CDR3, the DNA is TGCGCCAGCATGGGTGGGGGCGGTGAGACCCAGTACTTC. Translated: CASMGGGGETQYF.

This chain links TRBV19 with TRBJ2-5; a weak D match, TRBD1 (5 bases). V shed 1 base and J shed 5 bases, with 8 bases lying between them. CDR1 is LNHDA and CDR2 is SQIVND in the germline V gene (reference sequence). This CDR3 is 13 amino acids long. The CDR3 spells CASSIARVETQYF. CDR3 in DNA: TGTGCCAGTAGTATAGCCAGGGTTGAGACCCAGTACTTC.

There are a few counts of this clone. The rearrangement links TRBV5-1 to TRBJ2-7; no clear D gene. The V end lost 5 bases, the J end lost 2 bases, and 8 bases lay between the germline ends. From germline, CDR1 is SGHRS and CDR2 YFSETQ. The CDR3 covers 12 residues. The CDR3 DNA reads TGCGCCAGCAGTGGCACAACCTACGAGCAGTACTTC. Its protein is CASSGTTYEQYF.

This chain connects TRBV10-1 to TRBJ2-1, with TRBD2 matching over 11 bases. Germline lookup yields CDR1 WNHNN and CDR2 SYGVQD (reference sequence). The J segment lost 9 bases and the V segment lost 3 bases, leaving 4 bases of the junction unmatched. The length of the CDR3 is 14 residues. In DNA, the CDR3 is TGCGCCAGCAGTGATGGTCTAGCGGGGGGTGAGCAGTTCTTC. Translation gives CASSDGLAGGEQFF.

The CDR3 protein is CASSPSGPPYEQYF. The CDR3 coding sequence is TGTGCCAGCAGCCCATCAGGGCCCCCCTACGAGCAGTACTTC. The chain recombines TRBV6-5 with TRBJ2-7, with D possibly matching TRBD1 (5 bases). Germline CDR1 reads MNHEY; CDR2 reads SVGAGI. V shed 6 bases and J shed 2 bases, with 14 bases lying between them. CDR3 length: 14 residues.

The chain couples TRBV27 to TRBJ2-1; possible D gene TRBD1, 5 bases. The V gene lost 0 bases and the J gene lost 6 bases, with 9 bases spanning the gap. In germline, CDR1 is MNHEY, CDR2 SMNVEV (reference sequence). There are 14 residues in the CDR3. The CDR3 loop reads CASSLSGPPNEQFF. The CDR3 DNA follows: TGTGCCAGCAGTTTATCGGGGCCGCCCAATGAGCAGTTCTTC.

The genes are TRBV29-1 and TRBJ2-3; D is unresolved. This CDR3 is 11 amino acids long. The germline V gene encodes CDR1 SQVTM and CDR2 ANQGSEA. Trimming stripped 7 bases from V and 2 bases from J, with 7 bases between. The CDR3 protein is CSGATTDTQYF. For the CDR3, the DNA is TGCAGCGGCGCGACCACAGATACGCAGTATTTT.

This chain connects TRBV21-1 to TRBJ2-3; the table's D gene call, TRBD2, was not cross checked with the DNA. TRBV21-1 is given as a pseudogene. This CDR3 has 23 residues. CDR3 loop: CARFTQAALHPHLAGDSTDTQYF. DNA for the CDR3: TGTGCCAGATTTACCCAAGCAGCCCTACACCCCCACCTAGCGGGAGATAGCACAGATACGCAGTATTTT.

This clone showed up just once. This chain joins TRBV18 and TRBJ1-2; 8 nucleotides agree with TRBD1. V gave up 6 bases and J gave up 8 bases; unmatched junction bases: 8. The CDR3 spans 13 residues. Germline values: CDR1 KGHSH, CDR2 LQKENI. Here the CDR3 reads CASSAGQGGGYTF. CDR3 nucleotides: TGTGCCAGCTCCGCCGGACAGGGTGGCGGCTACACCTTC.

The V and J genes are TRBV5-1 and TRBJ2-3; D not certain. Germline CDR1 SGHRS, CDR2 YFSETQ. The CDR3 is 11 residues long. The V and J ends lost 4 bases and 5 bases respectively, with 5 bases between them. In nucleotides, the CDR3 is TGCGCCAGCAGCCTTGAAGATACGCAGTATTTT. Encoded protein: CASSLEDTQYF.

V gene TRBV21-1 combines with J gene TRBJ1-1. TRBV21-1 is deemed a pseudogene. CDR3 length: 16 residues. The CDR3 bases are TGTGCCAGCAGTCAAACCCGGGGGAGGGGACGGTCTGAAGCTTTCTTT. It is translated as CASSQTRGRGRSEAFF.

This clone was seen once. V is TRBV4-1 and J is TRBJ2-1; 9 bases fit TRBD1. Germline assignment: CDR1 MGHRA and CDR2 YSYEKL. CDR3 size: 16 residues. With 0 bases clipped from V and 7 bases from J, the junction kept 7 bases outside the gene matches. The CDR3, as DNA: TGCGCCAGCAGCCAAGAAGGGGACAGGGCGGGTAATGAGCAGTTCTTC. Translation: CASSQEGDRAGNEQFF.

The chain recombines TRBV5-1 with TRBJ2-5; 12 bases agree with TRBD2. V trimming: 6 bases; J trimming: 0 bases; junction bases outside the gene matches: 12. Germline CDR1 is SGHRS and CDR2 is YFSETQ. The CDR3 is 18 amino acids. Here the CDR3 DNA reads TGCGCCAGCATCAAAGGGGAAACTAGCGGGGGGTACCAAGAGACCCAGTACTTC. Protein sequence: CASIKGETSGGYQETQYF.

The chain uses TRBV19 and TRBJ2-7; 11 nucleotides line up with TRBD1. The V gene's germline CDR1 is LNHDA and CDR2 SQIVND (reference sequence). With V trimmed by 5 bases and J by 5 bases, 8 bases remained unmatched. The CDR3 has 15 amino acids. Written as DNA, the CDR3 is TGTGCCAGTAGTTCGCCCGGGACAGGGGGTAACGAGCAGTACTTC. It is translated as CASSSPGTGGNEQYF.

CDR3: CASSPEWGQPQHF. Written as DNA, the CDR3 is TGTGCCAGCTCACCGGAATGGGGTCAGCCCCAGCATTTT. The rearrangement joins TRBV18 to TRBJ1-5; D unresolved. Trimming pared 3 bases from V and 6 bases from J, leaving 9 bases between. This CDR3 contains 13 residues. Germline V CDR1 and CDR2: KGHSH, LQKENI.

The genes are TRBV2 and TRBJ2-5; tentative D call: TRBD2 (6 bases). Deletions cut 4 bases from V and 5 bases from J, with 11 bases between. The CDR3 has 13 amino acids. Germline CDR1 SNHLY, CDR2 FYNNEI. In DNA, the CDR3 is TGTGCCAGCAGTGGGGAGGTATGGGAGACCCAGTACTTC. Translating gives CASSGEVWETQYF.

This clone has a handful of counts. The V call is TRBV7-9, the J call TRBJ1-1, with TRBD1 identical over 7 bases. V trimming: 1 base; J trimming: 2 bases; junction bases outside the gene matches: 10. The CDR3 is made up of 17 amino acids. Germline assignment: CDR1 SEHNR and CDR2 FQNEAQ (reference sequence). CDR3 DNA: TGTGCCAGCAGCTTAGGAATTAGTGGGACAGCAAACACTGAAGCTTTCTTT. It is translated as CASSLGISGTANTEAFF.

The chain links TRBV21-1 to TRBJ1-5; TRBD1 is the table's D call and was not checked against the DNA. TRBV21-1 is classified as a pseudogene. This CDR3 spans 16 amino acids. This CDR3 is CATMSGFIRVNQPQHF. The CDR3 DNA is TGTGCCACGATGTCAGGGTTCATTCGGGTCAATCAGCCCCAGCATTTT.

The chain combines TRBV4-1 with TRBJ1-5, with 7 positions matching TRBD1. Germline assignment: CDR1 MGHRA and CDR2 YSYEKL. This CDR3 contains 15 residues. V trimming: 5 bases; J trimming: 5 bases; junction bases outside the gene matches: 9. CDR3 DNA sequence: TGCGCCAGCAGCTCGGACAGGAATGCAGATCAGCCCCAGCATTTT. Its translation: CASSSDRNADQPQHF.

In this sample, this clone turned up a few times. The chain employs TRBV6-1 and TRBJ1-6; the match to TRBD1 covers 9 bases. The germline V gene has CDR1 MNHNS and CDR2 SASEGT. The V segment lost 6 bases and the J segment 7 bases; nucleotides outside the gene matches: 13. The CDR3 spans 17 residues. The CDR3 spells CASSERRSGTGNSPLHF. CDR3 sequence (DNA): TGTGCCAGCAGCGAAAGACGATCCGGGACAGGGAATTCACCCCTCCACTTT.

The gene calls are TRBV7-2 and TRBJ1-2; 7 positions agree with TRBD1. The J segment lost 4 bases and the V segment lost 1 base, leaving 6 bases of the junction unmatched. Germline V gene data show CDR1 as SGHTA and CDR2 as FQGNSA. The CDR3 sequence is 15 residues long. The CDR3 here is CASSLETGVSYGYTF. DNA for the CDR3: TGTGCCAGCAGCTTAGAAACAGGGGTTAGCTATGGCTACACCTTC.

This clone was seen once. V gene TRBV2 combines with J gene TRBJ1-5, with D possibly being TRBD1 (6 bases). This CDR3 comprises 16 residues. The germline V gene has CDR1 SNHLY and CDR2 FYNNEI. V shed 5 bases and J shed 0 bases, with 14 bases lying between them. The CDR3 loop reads CASSRTEGNSNQPQHF. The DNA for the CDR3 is TGTGCCAGCAGTAGGACAGAGGGGAATAGCAATCAGCCCCAGCATTTT.

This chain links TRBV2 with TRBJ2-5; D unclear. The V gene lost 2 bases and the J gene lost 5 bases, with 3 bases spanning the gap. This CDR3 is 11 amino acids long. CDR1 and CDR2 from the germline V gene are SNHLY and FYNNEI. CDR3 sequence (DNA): TGTGCCAGCAGTGAAACGGAGACCCAGTACTTC. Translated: CASSETETQYF.

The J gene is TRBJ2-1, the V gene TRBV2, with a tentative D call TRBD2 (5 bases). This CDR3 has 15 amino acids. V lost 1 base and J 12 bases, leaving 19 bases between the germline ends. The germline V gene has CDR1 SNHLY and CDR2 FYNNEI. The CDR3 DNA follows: TGTGCCAGCAGTGAAGTAGGGCAAGCGATAGGAGGGCAGTTCTTC. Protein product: CASSEVGQAIGGQFF.

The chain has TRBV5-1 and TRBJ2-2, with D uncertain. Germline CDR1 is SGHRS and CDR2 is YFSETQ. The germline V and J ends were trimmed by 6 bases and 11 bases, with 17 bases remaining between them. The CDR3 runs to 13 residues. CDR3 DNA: TGCGCCAGCAACCCCGGTGGGTCTCCCGAGCTGTTTTTT. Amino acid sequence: CASNPGGSPELFF.

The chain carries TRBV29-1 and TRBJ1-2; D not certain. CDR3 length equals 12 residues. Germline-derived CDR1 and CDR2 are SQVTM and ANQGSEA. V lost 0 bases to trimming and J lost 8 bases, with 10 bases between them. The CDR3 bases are TGCAGCGTTGAAGATGATCGGGAAGGCTACACCTTC. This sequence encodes CSVEDDREGYTF.

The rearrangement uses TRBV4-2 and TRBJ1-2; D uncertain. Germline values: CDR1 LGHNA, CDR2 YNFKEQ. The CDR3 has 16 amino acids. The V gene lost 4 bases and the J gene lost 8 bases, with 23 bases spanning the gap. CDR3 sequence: CASSPSQRALLRGYTF. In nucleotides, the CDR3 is TGTGCCAGCAGCCCAAGTCAGAGGGCTTTGCTCAGGGGCTACACCTTC.

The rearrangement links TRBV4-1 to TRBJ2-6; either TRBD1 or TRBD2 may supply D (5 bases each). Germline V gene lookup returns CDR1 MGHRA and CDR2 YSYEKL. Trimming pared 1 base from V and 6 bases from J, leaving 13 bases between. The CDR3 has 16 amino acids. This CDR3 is CASSQGKGTQANVLTF. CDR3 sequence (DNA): TGCGCCAGCAGCCAAGGAAAGGGGACCCAGGCCAACGTCCTGACTTTC.